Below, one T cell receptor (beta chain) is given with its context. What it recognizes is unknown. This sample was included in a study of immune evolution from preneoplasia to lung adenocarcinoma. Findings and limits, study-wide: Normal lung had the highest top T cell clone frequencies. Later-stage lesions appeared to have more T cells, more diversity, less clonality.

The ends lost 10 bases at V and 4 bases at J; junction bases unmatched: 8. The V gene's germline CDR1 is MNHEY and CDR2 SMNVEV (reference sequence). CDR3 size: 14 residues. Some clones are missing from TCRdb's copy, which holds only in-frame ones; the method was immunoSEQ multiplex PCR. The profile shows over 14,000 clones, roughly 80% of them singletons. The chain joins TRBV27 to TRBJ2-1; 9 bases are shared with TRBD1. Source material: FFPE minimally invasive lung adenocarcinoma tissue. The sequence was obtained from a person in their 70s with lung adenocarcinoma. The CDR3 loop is CATRDRVGYNEQFF. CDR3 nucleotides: TGTGCCACCCGGGACAGGGTCGGGTACAATGAGCAGTTCTTC.